A selection of T cell receptor beta chains follows, all from one sample in a study of blood T cell repertoires in COVID-19. TCRdb keeps only in-frame clones here, not all; method: immunoSEQ multiplex PCR. The sample shows about 64,000 clones, roughly 76% of them seen only once. The sample taken for sequencing was peripheral blood. The receptors were sampled from a human donor in a cohort sampled during active COVID-19. The CDR3 runs from the conserved cysteine through the conserved F or W. The D gene is left open where the match is weak. Expanded clones are given a class, and other clones once, few, many or no size at all.

NA,NA,TRBV9,TRBJ1-2,CASSVTGHSNYGYTF,TGTGCCAGCAGCGTAACGGGACATTCTAACTATGGCTACACCTTC
NA,few,TRBV19,TRBJ1-6,CASSPAGTENSPLHF,TGTGCCAGTAGTCCGGCGGGGACCGAGAATTCACCCCTCCACTTT
NA,NA,TRBV19,TRBJ1-4,CASSRVYEKLFF,TGTGCCAGTAGTCGGGTGTATGAAAAACTGTTTTTT
TRBD1,NA,TRBV29-1,TRBJ1-2,CSVETGGGYTF,TGCAGCGTTGAGACAGGGGGCGGCTACACCTTC
NA,NA,TRBV5-6,TRBJ1-3,CASSLREVSPSGNTIYF,TGTGCCAGCAGCTTGAGGGAGGTCAGTCCCTCTGGAAACACCATATATTTT
NA,once,TRBV30,TRBJ2-7,CAWSAPRVLRATYEQYF,TGTGCCTGGAGTGCCCCTCGGGTTTTGAGGGCCACCTACGAGCAGTACTTC
NA,NA,TRBV7-8,TRBJ1-2,CASSRAFGGAGYGYTF,TGTGCCAGCAGCCGAGCTTTTGGGGGGGCAGGCTATGGCTACACCTTC
NA,once,TRBV5-8,TRBJ2-6,CASSSPTGRLSSGANVLTF,TGTGCCAGCAGCAGTCCGACAGGCCGACTAAGCTCTGGGGCCAACGTCCTGACTTTC
NA,NA,TRBV5-6,TRBJ1-6,CASRRGGSSSYNSPLHF,TGTGCCAGCAGACGGGGGGGATCTAGCTCCTATAATTCACCCCTCCACTTT
NA,NA,TRBV21-1,TRBJ2-3,CASSRGLYTDTQYF,TGTGCCAGCAGCAGGGGACTCTACACAGATACGCAGTATTTT
TRBD1,NA,TRBV6-5,TRBJ1-5,CASRSSGGGQPQHF,TGTGCCAGCAGGAGTTCAGGGGGCGGGCAGCCCCAGCATTTT
TRBD1,NA,TRBV7-9,TRBJ2-7,CASSGPTGKGTYEQYF,TGTGCCAGCAGCGGCCCGACAGGGAAAGGGACCTACGAGCAGTACTTC
NA,NA,TRBV3-1/TRBV3-2,TRBJ1-1,CASSQDWQVRAGAFF,TGTGCCAGCAGCCAAGATTGGCAGGTGAGGGCAGGAGCTTTCTTT
TRBD2,NA,TRBV5-6,TRBJ2-3,CASRQLAGNTDTQYF,TGTGCCAGCAGACAACTAGCGGGTAACACAGATACGCAGTATTTT
TRBD2,NA,TRBV10-3,TRBJ2-2,CAISLSGGANGELFF,TGTGCCATCAGCCTTAGCGGGGGGGCTAACGGGGAGCTGTTTTTT
NA,NA,TRBV30,TRBJ2-7,CAWTLGRGYEQYF,TGTGCCTGGACCTTGGGCAGGGGCTACGAGCAGTACTTC
NA,few,TRBV5-1,TRBJ2-7,CASSLILKVNYEQYF,TGCGCCAGCAGCCTAATCCTTAAAGTAAACTACGAGCAGTACTTC
NA,NA,TRBV2,TRBJ2-3,CASSEALRAYTQYF,TGTGCCAGCAGTGAAGCGTTGAGGGCATATACGCAGTATTTT
NA,NA,TRBV5-4,TRBJ1-1,CASRALNTEAFF,TGTGCCAGCAGGGCATTGAACACTGAAGCTTTCTTT
NA,NA,TRBV6-5,TRBJ1-1,CASGSLGQRNTEAFF,TGTGCCAGCGGATCCCTAGGACAACGGAACACTGAAGCTTTCTTT
NA,few,TRBV6-1,TRBJ2-5,CASSVNPPTGIGETQYF,TGTGCCAGCAGTGTAAATCCCCCCACAGGGATCGGGGAGACCCAGTACTTC
NA,once,TRBV21-1,TRBJ1-4,CASRNDRVGEKLFF,TGTGCCAGCAGGAACGACAGGGTAGGAGAAAAACTGTTTTTT
TRBD1,NA,TRBV24-1,TRBJ2-2,CATSDWDRGTNTGELFF,TGTGCCACCAGTGATTGGGACAGGGGGACGAACACCGGGGAGCTGTTTTTT
NA,NA,TRBV24-1,TRBJ2-7,CATQTHRGLIYEQYF,TGTGCCACCCAGACCCACCGGGGATTAATCTACGAGCAGTACTTC
NA,NA,TRBV28,TRBJ1-4,CASSLGASGKLFF,TGTGCCAGCAGTTTGGGAGCCTCCGGAAAACTGTTTTTT
NA,NA,TRBV7-2,TRBJ1-4,CASSPTGTSPEKLFF,TGTGCCAGCAGCCCGACCGGGACTAGCCCCGAAAAACTGTTTTTT
NA,NA,TRBV4-2,TRBJ2-7,CASSQDAERYEQYF,TGTGCCAGCAGCCAAGACGCGGAACGCTACGAGCAGTACTTC
NA,once,TRBV11-2,TRBJ1-2,CASSLGQAGYGYTF,TGTGCCAGCAGCTTAGGGCAGGCCGGCTATGGCTACACCTTC
NA,NA,TRBV19,TRBJ1-2,CASSIGPGANYGYTF,TGTGCCAGTAGTATCGGTCCAGGGGCTAACTATGGCTACACCTTC
TRBD1,NA,TRBV6-6,TRBJ1-2,CASRTSGQGYGYTF,TGTGCCAGCAGGACCTCGGGACAGGGGTATGGCTACACCTTC
TRBD1,NA,TRBV6-1,TRBJ1-2,CASSDPPGQYGYTF,TGTGCCAGCAGTGATCCTCCGGGACAGTATGGCTACACCTTC
NA,few,TRBV3-1/TRBV3-2,TRBJ2-7,CASSQDGAAVEQYF,TGTGCCAGCAGCCAAGATGGGGCCGCGGTTGAGCAGTACTTC
NA,NA,TRBV21-1,TRBJ2-4,CASSPRGKGISAKNIQYF,TGTGCCAGCAGCCCCCGGGGGAAGGGGATATCAGCCAAAAACATTCAGTACTTC
NA,NA,TRBV11-2,TRBJ1-4,CASSPTRSTNEKLFF,TGTGCCAGCAGCCCAACACGCTCAACTAATGAAAAACTGTTTTTT
NA,NA,TRBV19,TRBJ1-1,CASSITGSRTEAFF,TGTGCCAGTAGTATTACAGGGTCAAGGACTGAAGCTTTCTTT
TRBD2,NA,TRBV5-1,TRBJ2-5,CASSLGLAGGQGRETQYF,TGCGCCAGCAGCTTGGGACTAGCGGGGGGCCAAGGCAGGGAGACCCAGTACTTC
NA,NA,TRBV7-2,TRBJ2-7,CASSLGKADEQYF,TGTGCCAGCAGCTTGGGCAAAGCGGATGAGCAGTACTTC
TRBD2,NA,TRBV14,TRBJ2-3,CASSLSGGAEYF,TGTGCCAGCAGTCTAAGCGGGGGGGCCGAGTATTTT
NA,NA,TRBV11-3,TRBJ2-7,CASSLGRTVLNSYEQYF,TGTGCCAGCAGCTTAGGACGGACAGTACTAAACTCCTACGAGCAGTACTTC
NA,NA,TRBV29-1,TRBJ2-3,CSVQRAADTQYF,TGCAGCGTCCAAAGAGCCGCAGATACGCAGTATTTT
NA,NA,TRBV7-9,TRBJ2-3,CASSLSGSRTDTQYF,TGTGCCAGCAGCTTATCAGGGTCTCGCACAGATACGCAGTATTTT
NA,NA,TRBV27,TRBJ1-1,CASRRTAQVAAFF,TGTGCCAGCAGACGGACAGCACAAGTAGCAGCTTTCTTT
TRBD2,NA,TRBV28,TRBJ2-2,CASRLAGGAANTGELFF,TGTGCCAGCAGGCTGGCGGGGGGGGCCGCGAACACCGGGGAGCTGTTTTTT
TRBD1,few,TRBV5-1,TRBJ2-7,CASSQQDRSYEQYF,TGCGCCAGCAGCCAGCAGGACAGGTCCTACGAGCAGTACTTC
TRBD1,NA,TRBV7-2,TRBJ2-1,CASSFRGTGRNEQFF,TGTGCCAGCAGCTTCCGCGGGACAGGCCGCAATGAGCAGTTCTTC